A single sample gave rise to the 32 T cell receptor beta chains below, sequenced in a study of cytomegalovirus exposure and HLA in healthy donors. The PCR used 60 Vbeta and 13 Jbeta primers. The repertoire was sequenced with immunoSEQ multiplex PCR; TCRdb's copy has only in-frame clones and lacks some. The table has 120,000 or so clones, 80% seen once. The specimen sequenced was PBMCs. These receptors were taken from a man aged 30-40 years in good health and CMV-seronegative.

Note on this clone: At one boundary the junction diverges from the germline segment, which might be a read error. The V and J genes are TRBV5-4 and TRBJ1-2, with 9 bases fitting TRBD1. Germline V gene data show CDR1 as SGHNT and CDR2 as YYREEE (reference sequence). CDR3 size: 15 residues. The CDR3 reads CASSDTGTGHYGYPF. Written as DNA, the CDR3 is TGTGCCAGCAGCGATACCGGGACAGGGCACTATGGCTACCCCTTC.

The chain has TRBV19 and TRBJ1-5; no firm D call. The V end was cut by 3 bases, the J end by 5 bases, with 11 bases between. Germline values: CDR1 LNHDA, CDR2 SQIVND (reference sequence). CDR3 length equals 14 residues. The CDR3 DNA follows: TGTGCCAGTAGTATTGGAGTCCAGCATCAGCCCCAGCATTTT. It is translated as CASSIGVQHQPQHF.

The chain has TRBV19 and TRBJ2-1; 8 bases are a match to TRBD2. The CDR3 has 14 amino acids. Germline-derived CDR1 and CDR2 are LNHDA and SQIVND (reference sequence). Trimming removed 6 bases from V and 2 bases from J; junction bases left unmatched: 3. The CDR3 DNA reads TGTGCCAGTAGATCGACTAGCGCCTACAATGAGCAGTTCTTC. This gives the protein CASRSTSAYNEQFF.

The chain links TRBV6-1 to TRBJ2-7; tentatively, D is TRBD1 (5 bases). The CDR3 covers 12 residues. V shed 5 bases and J shed 4 bases, with 9 bases lying between them. Germline values: CDR1 MNHNS, CDR2 SASEGT. The CDR3 is CASSPTAYEQYF. DNA for the CDR3: TGTGCCAGCAGTCCGACAGCGTACGAGCAGTACTTC.

In its sample, this clone was seen a few times. The V gene is TRBV19, the J gene TRBJ1-1; no definite D call. The V gene's germline CDR1 is LNHDA and CDR2 SQIVND (reference sequence). Trimming left V 1 base short and J 4 bases short, with 10 bases between. CDR3 length equals 14 residues. The CDR3 is CASSIGGVGTEAFF. CDR3 DNA sequence: TGTGCCAGTAGTATAGGCGGGGTCGGCACTGAAGCTTTCTTT.

V is TRBV7-9 and J is TRBJ2-7, with TRBD1 identical over 7 bases. CDR3 length: 14 amino acids. The germline V gene has CDR1 SEHNR and CDR2 FQNEAQ (reference sequence). After removal of 3 bases from V and 3 bases from J, the junction contained 5 bases not matched to a gene. CDR3 in DNA: TGTGCCAGCAGCTTGGAGACAGGGCTCTACGAGCAGTACTTC. It yields the protein CASSLETGLYEQYF.

The sample holds a few counts of this clone. The chain is built from TRBV28 and TRBJ1-5; D perhaps matches TRBD1 (6 bases). Germline V gene lookup returns CDR1 MDHEN and CDR2 SYDVKM. Trimming stripped 4 bases from V and 4 bases from J, with 17 bases between. The CDR3 is made up of 16 amino acids. This CDR3 is CASSSGTLNSNQPQHF. CDR3 sequence (DNA): TGTGCCAGCAGTTCAGGGACACTCAATTCGAATCAGCCCCAGCATTTT.

The chain employs TRBV28 and TRBJ1-5; unclear D gene. The CDR3 loop spans 16 amino acids. The ends were cut back, 3 bases at V and 3 bases at J, with 15 bases in the middle. Per germline, CDR1 MDHEN and CDR2 SYDVKM. The CDR3 DNA sequence: TGTGCCAGCAGTTTTCCCAGTAGAGGCGTCAATCAGCCCCAGCATTTT. The encoded protein is CASSFPSRGVNQPQHF.

The rearrangement uses TRBV7-7 and TRBJ2-5; TRBD1 aligns across 8 bases. J was trimmed by 5 bases and V by 4 bases; bases with no gene match: 12. CDR1 and CDR2 from the germline V gene are SSHAT and FNYEAQ (reference sequence). The CDR3 sequence is 16 residues long. CDR3 coding DNA: TGTGCCAGCAGCTCAGGGGGCAGGGGGACTTCCGAGACCCAGTACTTC. It yields the protein CASSSGGRGTSETQYF. Complete variable domain (other parts from reference TRBV7-7 and TRBJ2-5): GAGVSQSPRYKVTKRGQDVTLRCDPISSHATLYWYQQALGQGPEFLTYFNYEAQPDKSGLPSDRFSAERPEGSISTLTIQRTEQRDSAMYRCASSSGGRGTSETQYFGPGTRLLVL.

The chain is built from TRBV29-1 and TRBJ1-2; 7 nucleotides align to TRBD1. This CDR3 has 17 residues. Germline loops: CDR1 SQVTM, CDR2 ANQGSEA. V shed 0 bases and J 6 bases; nucleotides not matched to a gene: 16. The CDR3 spells CSVEDPVGSGGSHGYTF. CDR3 sequence (DNA): TGCAGCGTTGAAGATCCCGTTGGATCAGGGGGGAGCCATGGCTACACCTTC.

J is TRBJ2-7 and V is TRBV6-1; 10 bases line up with TRBD1. Germline loops: CDR1 MNHNS, CDR2 SASEGT. The CDR3 has 15 residues. The J segment lost 5 bases and the V segment lost 8 bases, leaving 12 bases of the junction unmatched. In nucleotides, the CDR3 is TGTGCCAGCTATGACCGGGACAGGGGCTGGCACGAGCAGTACTTC. Protein product: CASYDRDRGWHEQYF.

This clone turned up a few times. The chain joins TRBV28 to TRBJ1-5; 8 bases are shared with TRBD1. The ends lost 5 bases at V and 0 bases at J; junction bases unmatched: 15. Germline V gene sequence: CDR1 MDHEN, CDR2 SYDVKM. CDR3 size: 19 residues. This CDR3 reads CASSAPQTGERHSNQPQHF. The DNA of the CDR3 is TGTGCCAGCAGTGCTCCCCAGACAGGGGAGAGACATAGCAATCAGCCCCAGCATTTT.

The rearrangement joins TRBV2 to TRBJ2-2; possible D gene TRBD1, 5 bases. The CDR3 consists of 13 residues. V was pared by 11 bases and J by 2 bases, with 12 bases between. Per germline, CDR1 SNHLY and CDR2 FYNNEI. CDR3 protein: CASQGGNTGELFF. CDR3 DNA sequence: TGTGCCTCCCAGGGTGGTAACACCGGGGAGCTGTTTTTT.

This clone was found once. Germline is not matched at one junction end, which may reflect a read error. Distinct nucleotide sequences in the sample also encode this CDR3. The chain joins TRBV7-9 to TRBJ2-5, with 12 nucleotides matching TRBD2. The CDR3 has 14 residues. The germline V gene has CDR1 SEHNR and CDR2 FQNEAQ (reference sequence). The DNA of the CDR3 is TGTGCCAGCAGCCTAGCGGGAGGGCGAGAGACCCAGTACTTC. Protein sequence: CASSLAGGRETQYF. The full variable domain, completed using reference TRBV7-9 and TRBJ2-5, is DTGVSQNPRHKITKRGQNVTFRCDPISEHNRLYWYRQTLGQGPEFLTYFQNEAQLEKSRLLSDRFSAERPKGSFSTLEIQRTEQGDSAMYLCASSLAGGRETQYFGPGTRLLVL.

CDR3 coding DNA: TGTGCCAGCAGCCCAGCACGACTTATCAATAACTATGGCTACACCTTC. It specifies CASSPARLINNYGYTF. The chain has TRBV9 and TRBJ1-2; D is undetermined. CDR3 size: 16 residues. Germline V gene lookup returns CDR1 SGDLS and CDR2 YYNGEE. Trimming stripped 4 bases from V and 1 base from J, with 17 bases between.

As to this clone: At one of its ends the junction is not consistent with the germline gene, which may arise from a read error. This chain uses TRBV28 with TRBJ1-4; no clear D. Germline assignment: CDR1 MDHEN and CDR2 SYDVKM. The CDR3 has 11 residues. The CDR3 region is CASSSAASEAF. For the CDR3, the DNA is TGTGCCAGCAGTTCTGCGGCCTCGGAGGCTTTT.

J is TRBJ1-2 and V is TRBV28, with no clear D. V was trimmed by 6 bases and J by 5 bases, leaving 10 bases between them. Germline CDR1 reads MDHEN; CDR2 reads SYDVKM. This CDR3 contains 12 residues. The chain's CDR3 is CASSRRLYGYTF. The CDR3, as DNA: TGTGCCAGCAGCCGCAGGTTATATGGCTACACCTTC.

This sequence joins TRBV30 and TRBJ2-5; no clear D gene. V shed 0 bases and J shed 2 bases, with 13 bases lying between them. Germline CDR1 is GTSNPN and CDR2 is SVGIG (reference sequence). CDR3 size: 15 residues. The CDR3 region has the DNA TGTGCCTGGAGTGTATTTCGGAACAGACAAGAGACCCAGTACTTC. It is translated as CAWSVFRNRQETQYF.

This clone was found once. This chain links TRBV18 with TRBJ1-5, with D possibly being TRBD1 (6 bases). The CDR3 is 15 residues long. V gave up 6 bases and J gave up 2 bases, with 14 bases separating them. CDR1 and CDR2 from the germline V gene are KGHSH and LQKENI. Written as DNA, the CDR3 is TGTGCCAGCTCGTCAGGGGTAGGTGGCAATCAGCCCCAGCATTTT. It encodes CASSSGVGGNQPQHF.

V usage is TRBV5-3 and J usage is TRBJ1-2; no clear D gene. TRBV5-3 is designated an ORF whose function remains uncertain. Trimming cost V 0 bases and J 3 bases, with 9 bases left between them. The CDR3 runs to 14 residues. CDR3 sequence: CARSLARGYYGYTF. Here the CDR3 DNA reads TGTGCCAGAAGCTTGGCGAGAGGTTACTATGGCTACACCTTC.

This chain links TRBV6-5 with TRBJ2-1; 7 bases are shared with TRBD1. The CDR3 runs 15 residues. Looked up from germline, CDR1 is MNHEY and CDR2 is SVGAGI. Germline trimming cut 7 bases from V and 2 bases from J; bases unmatched to any gene: 8. Here the CDR3 DNA reads TGTGCCAGCAAATTCTCCGGGACAGCCTACAATGAGCAGTTCTTC. This encodes CASKFSGTAYNEQFF.

The chain uses TRBV28 and TRBJ1-1, with 9 bases lining up with TRBD1. The CDR3 runs to 17 residues. Germline values: CDR1 MDHEN, CDR2 SYDVKM. V was pared by 1 base and J by 2 bases, with 8 bases of the junction left unmatched. Here the CDR3 DNA reads TGTGCCAGCAGTTTATACAGGGGGCGTGCTTTAAACACTGAAGCTTTCTTT. It yields the protein CASSLYRGRALNTEAFF.

The chain recombines TRBV6-5 with TRBJ2-7; 10 bases agree with TRBD2. The germline V gene has CDR1 MNHEY and CDR2 SVGAGI. The CDR3 runs 13 residues. J lost 2 bases, V lost 10 bases, and 5 bases had no gene match. CDR3 loop: CATSAGGPYEQYF. As DNA, the CDR3 is TGTGCCACCTCAGCGGGAGGGCCCTACGAGCAGTACTTC.

The gene calls are TRBV30 and TRBJ1-3, with D unclear. The V end was cut by 3 bases, the J end by 3 bases, with 12 bases between. This CDR3 is built from 14 residues. Per germline, CDR1 GTSNPN and CDR2 SVGIG (reference sequence). The DNA for the CDR3 is TGTGCCTGGAGCCGAGGCGCGGGTGGAAACACCATATATTTT. Amino acids: CAWSRGAGGNTIYF.

This chain connects TRBV18 to TRBJ1-1, with D uncertain. Deletions cut 2 bases from V and 5 bases from J, with 6 bases between. Germline-derived CDR1 and CDR2 are KGHSH and LQKENI. The CDR3 contains 12 residues. The CDR3 DNA follows: TGTGCCAGCTCACCAAGGGAGACTGAAGCTTTCTTT. As protein: CASSPRETEAFF.

This chain links TRBV10-1 with TRBJ1-3, with D perhaps matching TRBD1 (6 bases). Trimming cost V 3 bases and J 2 bases, with 8 bases left between them. In germline, CDR1 is WNHNN, CDR2 SYGVQD (reference sequence). The CDR3 is made up of 14 amino acids. The CDR3 DNA is TGCGCCAGCAGTGAAGAGGGGGCTGGAAACACCATATATTTT. Encoded protein: CASSEEGAGNTIYF.

V and J are TRBV9 and TRBJ2-5; no definite D call. The CDR3 is made up of 14 amino acids. Trimming took 0 bases from V and 2 from J, leaving 8 bases between them. Germline values: CDR1 SGDLS, CDR2 YYNGEE. The CDR3 is CASSVAWAQETQYF. In DNA form, the CDR3 reads TGTGCCAGCAGCGTAGCTTGGGCTCAAGAGACCCAGTACTTC. Full variable domain (rest looked up from reference TRBV9 and TRBJ2-5): DSGVTQTPKHLITATGQRVTLRCSPRSGDLSVYWYQQSLDQGLQFLIQYYNGEERAKGNILERFSAQQFPDLHSELNLSSLELGDSALYFCASSVAWAQETQYFGPGTRLLVL.

Concerning this clone itself: Mismatch with germline at one junction end may stem from a read error. The rearrangement uses TRBV7-9 and TRBJ1-1; perhaps TRBD1 as D (5 bases). Germline V gives CDR1 SEHNR, CDR2 FQNEAQ (reference sequence). The length of the CDR3 is 12 residues. The CDR3 sequence: CSSSSRGTEAFF. The CDR3 bases are TGTTCCAGCAGCTCACGGGGGACTGAAGCTTTCTTT.

The chain has TRBV14 and TRBJ1-1; 7 positions agree with TRBD1. This CDR3 spans 14 amino acids. Germline assignment: CDR1 SGHDN and CDR2 FVKESK. The V gene end was trimmed by 4 bases and the J gene end by 2 bases; junction bases not matched to a gene: 4. This chain's CDR3 is CASSLRTGNTEAFF. CDR3 coding DNA: TGTGCCAGCAGCCTTAGGACAGGCAACACTGAAGCTTTCTTT.

This clone showed up just a few times. The CDR3 DNA follows: TGTGCCAGCAGCTTGTTGGCAGGGGGTTCAGGAAACACCATATATTTT. Protein sequence: CASSLLAGGSGNTIYF. The chain is built from TRBV5-6 and TRBJ1-3; 7 positions agree with TRBD1. CDR1 is SGHDT, CDR2 YYEEEE, per germline. This CDR3 is 16 amino acids long. The V and J ends lost 1 base and 4 bases, in that order; junction bases with no gene match: 8.

The chain carries TRBV27 and TRBJ2-3; 11 nucleotides match TRBD2. The CDR3 sequence is 16 residues long. V shed 3 bases and J 2 bases; nucleotides not matched to a gene: 4. Germline V gene sequence: CDR1 MNHEY, CDR2 SMNVEV (reference sequence). This CDR3 reads CASSFSSGRATDTQYF. The CDR3, as DNA: TGTGCCAGCAGTTTTAGTAGCGGGAGGGCCACAGATACGCAGTATTTT.

The rearrangement links TRBV27 to TRBJ2-3; 10 bases match TRBD2. Trimming cost V 3 bases and J 6 bases; bases outside gene matches: 6. This CDR3 spans 15 amino acids. Germline assignment: CDR1 MNHEY and CDR2 SMNVEV (reference sequence). Here the CDR3 reads CASSFGLAVSDTQYF. Here the CDR3 DNA reads TGTGCCAGCAGTTTTGGACTAGCGGTATCTGATACGCAGTATTTT.